This T cell receptor (beta chain) was captured by sequencing in a study of blood T cell repertoires in COVID-19. Background on the study: Material from acute and convalescent COVID-19 was sourced from the United States, Italy and Spain. Sample material is recorded as cDNA or gDNA derived from T cells, B-cell-depleted T cells, or PBMCs.

Per the original data handling: Reference gene primer amplification yielded estimated nucleated cell counts. Repertoires were generated with immunoSEQ multiplex PCR, while TCRdb's copy carries only in-frame clones and drops some. That table gives V, J and clone size, and the DNA gave D and trimming. The data hold a few hundred thousand clones, with 70% to 90% observed a single time. Trimming shortened V by 1 base and J by 1 base, and 8 bases separated the two germline ends. Germline V gene data show CDR1 as LNHNV and CDR2 as YYDKDF (reference sequence). This CDR3 comprises 15 residues. The chain is built from TRBV15 and TRBJ1-5, with TRBD1 as a possible D gene (5 bases). The source is a man under 40 with active or convalescent COVID-19. The sample was peripheral blood. The CDR3 DNA reads TGTGCCACCAGCAGAGTAAAGGGGAGCAATCAGCCCCAGCATTTT. Its translation is CATSRVKGSNQPQHF.